The text below deals with one TCR beta chain. Its antigen is currently unknown. The sample belongs to a study of cytomegalovirus exposure and HLA in healthy donors. Study-wide points: When presence/absence was analysed, sequencing depth was taken to be roughly uniform across donors. Diagnosis of cytomegalovirus status made by the classifier reportedly showed high specificity and sensitivity.

There are 14 residues in the CDR3. Germline CDR1 MNHNS, CDR2 SASEGT. Trimming took 7 bases from V and 6 from J; bases not matched to a gene: 7. It was with 60 Vbeta and 13 Jbeta primers that the PCR ran. TCRdb keeps only in-frame clones here, not all; method: immunoSEQ multiplex PCR. The table shows some 130,000 clones, with 60% to 80% occurring only once. The sequencing input was PBMCs. This clonotype was sampled from a young man in good health and CMV-seronegative. V gene TRBV6-1 combines with J gene TRBJ2-1; 9 bases agree with TRBD2. The CDR3 bases are TGTGCCAGCATCCATCTAGCGGGATCCAATGAGCAGTTCTTC. Encoded protein: CASIHLAGSNEQFF.